This TCR beta chain was sequenced in a study of OX40 agonist ivuxolimab in advanced cancers. Study-wide context: Dosing consisted of intravenous ivuxolimab at 0.01 to 10 mg/kg every 2 weeks.

General study findings and limits: Relative to CD4+ cells, CD8+ T cells on average had more expanded clones.

Autoimmune disease history or systemic immunosuppression led to patient exclusion. The CDR3 has 13 amino acids. V lost 5 bases to trimming and J lost 1 base; unmatched junction nucleotides: 1. CDR1 is MNHEY, CDR2 SMNVEV, per germline (reference sequence). Produced via immunoSEQ multiplex PCR; TCRdb's table is partial and in-frame only. Of roughly 40,000 clones in the sample, around nine tenths were seen once. Points on this clone: What it recognizes is unknown.

The material was CD4+ or CD8+ T cells sorted from blood, obtained in a trial of the OX40 agonist ivuxolimab. This TCR derives from an adult with an advanced solid tumor such as melanoma, head and neck, liver or kidney cancer. V and J are TRBV27 and TRBJ1-1; the match to TRBD1 covers 7 bases. The CDR3 protein is CASSGQENTEAFF. In DNA form, the CDR3 reads TGTGCCAGCAGTGGACAGGAGAACACTGAAGCTTTCTTT.